Following are 12 T cell receptor beta chains from one sample sequenced in a study of T-cell memory formation after mild COVID-19. TCRdb fed the 5' RACE reads into MiXCR, producing one record per CDR3 protein. The table records roughly 300,000 distinct CDR3 sequences, roughly 15% of them present only once. The specimen sequenced was PBMCs or a T cell subset sorted from them (not recorded which). These receptors originate from a man aged 18-30 years who had mild COVID-19 (a few samples of this study predate the infection). Cell type and time point are not known.

The table lists this clonotype with many counts. The rearrangement joins TRBV7-2 to TRBJ2-3, with TRBD2 matching over 10 bases. Germline V gives CDR1 SGHTA, CDR2 FQGNSA. Trimming removed 3 bases from V and 8 bases from J; junction bases left unmatched: 11. CDR3 length: 16 residues. The CDR3 region is CASSFSGTSVLGTQYF. Written as DNA, the CDR3 is TGTGCCAGCAGCTTCTCCGGGACTAGCGTATTGGGTACGCAGTATTTT.

V usage is TRBV4-3 and J usage is TRBJ2-5, with 7 bases fitting TRBD1. The germline V gene has CDR1 LGHNA and CDR2 YSLEER. The CDR3 extends over 15 amino acids. Trimming cost V 0 bases and J 5 bases; bases outside gene matches: 6. CDR3 sequence reads: CASSQETGLRETQYF. As DNA, the CDR3 is TGCGCCAGCAGCCAAGAGACAGGGCTTCGGGAGACCCAGTACTTC.

This clonotype was found a few times. The V and J genes are TRBV2 and TRBJ2-5; D unclear. The V gene's germline CDR1 is SNHLY and CDR2 FYNNEI. V shed 10 bases and J shed 5 bases, with 11 bases lying between them. This CDR3 contains 11 residues. The CDR3 DNA reads TGTGCCACCCCCCCGCTGGAGACCCAGTACTTC. This sequence encodes CATPPLETQYF.

This clonotype was picked up a small number of times. This rearrangement joins TRBV7-4 to TRBJ2-7; TRBD1 might be the D (7 bases). V dropped 3 bases and J dropped 6 bases, with 18 bases sitting between them. Per the germline V gene, CDR1 is SGHVT and CDR2 is SQSDAQ. The CDR3 loop spans 15 amino acids. The CDR3 sequence: CASSFLRDRLSEQYV. The DNA for the CDR3 is TGTGCCAGCAGCTTCTTGCGGGACAGATTATCCGAGCAGTACGTC.

This clonotype has more than one count but fewer than ten. This chain connects TRBV10-2 to TRBJ2-7, with 12 bases lining up with TRBD1. The CDR3 extends over 16 amino acids. V dropped 3 bases and J dropped 4; count of bases not matched to a gene: 7. The germline CDR1 and CDR2 sequences are WSHSY and SAAADI. The CDR3 coding sequence is TGCGCCAGCAGTGAACCGGGGACAGGGGGCAAATACGAGCAGTACTTC. Its protein product is CASSEPGTGGKYEQYF.

The J gene is TRBJ2-1, the V gene TRBV20-1, with 7 bases matching TRBD1. Germline V CDR1 and CDR2: DFQATT, SNEGSKA (reference sequence). This CDR3 is 13 amino acids long. The CDR3 here is CSERRQGGNEQFF. CDR3 DNA: TGCAGCGAGAGGAGACAGGGTGGGAATGAGCAGTTCTTC.

The chain has TRBV7-2 and TRBJ1-5; perhaps TRBD1 as D (5 bases). This CDR3 has 14 amino acids. Per the germline V gene, CDR1 is SGHTA and CDR2 is FQGNSA. Trimming took off 3 bases at V and 1 base at J, with 7 bases between the two ends. The CDR3 DNA sequence: TGTGCCAGCAGCTTGGGACCAAGCAATCAGCCCCAGCATTTT. Its translation is CASSLGPSNQPQHF.

This clonotype was seen a handful of times. V gene TRBV18 combines with J gene TRBJ1-5; D perhaps matches TRBD1 (5 bases). Germline-derived CDR1 and CDR2 are KGHSH and LQKENI. This CDR3 region has 14 residues. Trimming left V 2 bases short and J 9 bases short, with 14 bases between. CDR3 residues: CASSPIGGVRPQHF. DNA for the CDR3: TGTGCCAGCTCACCAATCGGGGGGGTCAGGCCCCAGCATTTT.

This clonotype was seen only a few times. The V call is TRBV12-3 or TRBV12-4, the J call TRBJ1-2; D is uncertain. V shed 2 bases and J shed 3 bases, with 10 bases lying between them. The CDR3 extends over 14 amino acids. CDR3 DNA sequence: TGTGCCAGCAGTTTAAGGGAGTCGGACTATGGCTACACCTTC. As protein: CASSLRESDYGYTF.

The gene calls are TRBV9 and TRBJ1-5, with TRBD1 matching 8 bases. The CDR3 sequence is 17 residues long. The V gene's germline CDR1 is SGDLS and CDR2 YYNGEE. V gave up 1 base and J gave up 3 bases; unmatched junction bases: 9. CDR3 sequence: CASSVLQGAATNQPQHF. The CDR3, as DNA: TGTGCCAGCAGCGTATTGCAGGGGGCCGCCACCAATCAGCCCCAGCATTTT.

This clonotype was found a few times. V and J are TRBV5-6 and TRBJ1-1; D is perhaps TRBD1 (5 bases). CDR1 SGHDT and CDR2 YYEEEE come from the germline V gene. Trimming took off 7 bases at V and 6 bases at J, with 16 bases between the two ends. This CDR3 comprises 13 residues. The CDR3 reads CASGTGGGAEAFF. CDR3 DNA sequence: TGTGCCAGCGGCACAGGCGGCGGGGCTGAAGCTTTCTTT.

V is TRBV7-9 and J is TRBJ2-1, with TRBD2 as a possible D gene (5 bases). Germline CDR1 is SEHNR and CDR2 is FQNEAQ (reference sequence). The CDR3 has 15 residues. With 0 bases removed from V and 5 bases from J, the gap between germline ends came to 11 bases. The CDR3 DNA follows: TGTGCCAGCAGCTTAGCCGGTGTACTAGACAATGAGCAGTTCTTC. As protein: CASSLAGVLDNEQFF.